This TCR beta chain was identified during a study of blood T cell repertoires in COVID-19. Study background: Samples came from the United States, Italy and Spain, spanning acute and convalescent COVID-19. PBMCs, B-cell-depleted T cells, or T cells were the source of the cDNA or gDNA that made up the material.

In the original workflow: Nucleated cell counts were estimated from reference gene primer amplification. Method: immunoSEQ multiplex PCR; TCRdb's copy keeps in-frame clones and lacks some. The DNA gave D and trimming, while V, J and clone size come from that table. The data show approximately 300,000 clones, approximately 85% seen once. The CDR3 has 15 residues. CDR1 and CDR2 (germline): LGHDT, YNNKEL (reference sequence). Trimming removed 1 base from V and 10 bases from J; junction bases left unmatched: 7. The receptor was isolated from a woman aged 50 to 65 with acute or convalescent COVID-19. The chain links TRBV3-1 (or the pseudogene TRBV3-2) to TRBJ2-1, with TRBD2 matching 10 bases. Material for sequencing was peripheral blood. CDR3 in amino acids: CASSQVLPLAGEQFF. The CDR3 bases are TGTGCCAGCAGCCAAGTTCTACCACTAGCGGGAGAGCAGTTCTTC.